This T cell receptor beta chain was identified in a study of tumor and adjacent non-tumor tissue in lung cancer. Overall study context: The patients, 10 to 11 men and 4 to 6 women, were about 31 to 76 with stage I to III disease. Samples averaged about 4.17 million productive TCRbeta reads each. Study results and limitations: Higher tumor TCR diversity was associated with shorter survival.

No cell sorting was done before RNA was extracted from the tissue. The CDR3 is 14 amino acids. Germline CDR1 MGHRA, CDR2 YSYEKL. Three rounds of nested PCR, following a modified ARM-PCR protocol, produced the TCRbeta library. TCRdb redid the calling of the multiplex PCR reads with MiXCR, one entry per CDR3 protein. The sample includes about 79,000 distinct CDR3 sequences, 72% of them seen just once. Concerning this clonotype itself: Its matching antigen is unknown. A read error may account for a junction end that differs from germline.

Sequenced: lung tumor tissue. The sequence was collected from a middle-aged woman with non-small cell lung cancer. The rearrangement links TRBV4-1 to TRBJ1-5; TRBD1 is a possible D gene (5 bases). The CDR3 is CASSPRGNNQSQHF. The DNA for the CDR3 is TGCGCCAGCAGCCCCCGGGGGAACAATCAGTCCCAGCATTTT.